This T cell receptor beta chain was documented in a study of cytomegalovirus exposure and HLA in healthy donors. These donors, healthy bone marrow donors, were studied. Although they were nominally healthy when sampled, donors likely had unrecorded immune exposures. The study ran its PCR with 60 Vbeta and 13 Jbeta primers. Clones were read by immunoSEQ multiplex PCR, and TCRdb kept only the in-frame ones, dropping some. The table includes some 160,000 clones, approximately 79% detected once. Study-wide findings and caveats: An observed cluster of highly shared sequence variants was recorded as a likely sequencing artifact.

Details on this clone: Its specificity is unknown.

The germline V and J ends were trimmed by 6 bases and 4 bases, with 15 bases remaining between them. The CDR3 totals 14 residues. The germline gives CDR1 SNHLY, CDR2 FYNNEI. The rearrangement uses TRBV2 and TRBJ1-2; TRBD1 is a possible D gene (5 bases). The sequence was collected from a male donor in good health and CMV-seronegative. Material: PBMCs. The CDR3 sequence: CASSPGREVYGYTF. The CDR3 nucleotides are TGTGCCAGCAGCCCGGGCAGGGAAGTCTATGGCTACACCTTC.